Below, 13 T cell receptor beta chains from the same sample are listed, as sequenced in a study of T cells in Graves' hyperthyroidism and ophthalmopathy. Amplification targeted TCR beta CDR3 regions from RNA transcripts. During a first-round RT-PCR of the TCR CDR3, the HTBI primer set was used. Each CDR3 protein gets one entry after TCRdb re-called the multiplex PCR reads with MiXCR. This sample has roughly 380,000 distinct CDR3 sequences, with about 15% found just once. The source material was blood. The receptors derive from a woman aged 55 to 70 with Graves' hyperthyroidism.

This clonotype was found many times. This rearrangement joins TRBV7-9 to TRBJ1-2, with D possibly being TRBD1 (5 bases). Germline lookup yields CDR1 SEHNR and CDR2 FQNEAQ (reference sequence). The ends were cut back, 5 bases at V and 5 bases at J, with 9 bases in the middle. The CDR3 has 12 residues. CDR3 sequence: CASSRTGYGYTF. In DNA form, the CDR3 reads TGTGCCAGCAGCAGAACAGGTTATGGCTACACCTTC.

J is TRBJ2-1 and V is TRBV20-1; D is uncertain. V was cut by 0 bases and J by 15 bases, with 12 bases left in between. The germline gives CDR1 DFQATT, CDR2 SNEGSKA (reference sequence). The CDR3 consists of 11 residues. CDR3 region: CSARDQEVLFF. CDR3 bases: TGCAGTGCTAGAGATCAGGAAGTATTGTTCTTC.

The chain recombines TRBV18 with TRBJ2-7; tentatively, D is TRBD1 (6 bases). CDR1 KGHSH and CDR2 LQKENI come from the germline V gene. V was clipped by 3 bases and J by 5 bases, with 17 bases between them. This CDR3 has 15 residues. Here the CDR3 reads CASSPRNRVRNEQYF. CDR3 nucleotides: TGTGCCAGCTCACCCCGGAACAGGGTAAGGAACGAGCAGTACTTC. Looking up the rest from reference TRBV18 and TRBJ2-7 gives the full variable domain: NAGVMQNPRHLVRRRGQEARLRCSPMKGHSHVYWYRQLPEEGLKFMVYLQKENIIDESGMPKERFSAEFPKEGPSILRIQQVVRGDSAAYFCASSPRNRVRNEQYFGPGTRLTVT.

In its sample, this clonotype was seen many times. The chain uses TRBV28 and TRBJ2-1, with TRBD2 matching 11 bases. Germline loops: CDR1 MDHEN, CDR2 SYDVKM. J lost 5 bases, V lost 4 bases, and 7 bases had no gene match. The CDR3 is 16 residues long. This CDR3 is CASSSLLAGENNEQFF. The CDR3 DNA is TGTGCCAGCAGTTCCCTACTAGCGGGAGAGAACAATGAGCAGTTCTTC.

This clonotype was counted many times. The gene calls are TRBV5-1 and TRBJ1-5, with TRBD1 matching over 8 bases. After removal of 2 bases from V and 5 bases from J, the junction contained 3 bases not matched to a gene. The CDR3 contains 14 residues. Germline loops: CDR1 SGHRS, CDR2 YFSETQ. CDR3 in amino acids: CASSFTGGYQPQHF. The CDR3 DNA sequence: TGCGCCAGCAGCTTTACAGGGGGTTATCAGCCCCAGCATTTT.

The genes are TRBV11-2 and TRBJ2-1; D tentatively reads TRBD1 or TRBD2 (6 bases each). V was shortened by 1 base and J by 12 bases, with 34 bases between the two germline ends. Germline CDR1 SGHAT, CDR2 FQNNGV. CDR3 length equals 20 residues. The CDR3 loop is CASSLGIGGPGPTTRSGQFF. CDR3 sequence (DNA): TGTGCCAGCAGCTTAGGGATAGGGGGGCCGGGACCTACCACCCGGTCTGGGCAGTTCTTC.

This clonotype appeared many times. The V and J genes are TRBV3-1 and TRBJ1-6; a weak D match, TRBD1 (5 bases). Germline lookup yields CDR1 LGHDT and CDR2 YNNKEL (reference sequence). The CDR3 has 12 amino acids. Trimming took off 4 bases at V and 13 bases at J, with 11 bases between the two ends. The CDR3 nucleotides read TGTGCCAGCAGCCTCAGGGAGGCTCCCCTCCACTTT. This codes for CASSLREAPLHF.

The rearrangement links TRBV2 to TRBJ2-3; D not certain. CDR3 length: 15 residues. Between the trimmed V and J ends, which lost 5 bases and 0 bases, there was a span of 12 bases. From germline, CDR1 is SNHLY and CDR2 FYNNEI. CDR3 protein: CASSFSADSTDTQYF. The CDR3 nucleotides read TGTGCCAGCAGTTTTTCGGCGGACAGCACAGATACGCAGTATTTT.

This clonotype was seen only a few times. This chain uses TRBV5-6 with TRBJ2-7; D remains ambiguous. The V gene's germline CDR1 is SGHDT and CDR2 YYEEEE. V shed 6 bases and J shed 5 bases, with 9 bases lying between them. The CDR3 consists of 11 residues. The CDR3 coding sequence is TGTGCCAGCAACCTCGGTCACGAGCAGTACTTC. Its protein is CASNLGHEQYF.

This clonotype has a count of ten or more. V and J are TRBV2 and TRBJ2-1; D is unclear. Germline-derived CDR1 and CDR2 are SNHLY and FYNNEI. The CDR3 loop spans 13 amino acids. The germline V and J ends were trimmed by 11 bases and 2 bases, with 13 bases remaining between them. Written as DNA, the CDR3 is TGTGCCGGAGCTATCGGAACCTACAATGAGCAGTTCTTC. It encodes CAGAIGTYNEQFF.

This clonotype has a count of ten or more. This sequence joins TRBV9 and TRBJ1-1; D is undetermined. The V gene's germline CDR1 is SGDLS and CDR2 YYNGEE. The V end lost 7 bases, the J end lost 4 bases, and 14 bases lay between the germline ends. The CDR3 runs to 13 residues. Here the CDR3 reads CASGLGAATEAFF. Written as DNA, the CDR3 is TGTGCCAGCGGATTGGGTGCGGCCACTGAAGCTTTCTTT.

With regard to this clonotype: A much more abundant neighbour one base away suggests this may be a read error. The V gene is TRBV28, the J gene TRBJ2-1; 10 bases align to TRBD2. Germline CDR1 is MDHEN and CDR2 is SYDVKM. The CDR3 covers 15 residues. CDR3 coding DNA: TGTGCCAGCACCCGCGGACTAGCGGAGTACAATGAGCAGTCCTTC. This codes for CASTRGLAEYNEQSF.

The CDR3 is CASSQTSIEQYF. In DNA, the CDR3 is TGTGCCAGCAGCCAAACTAGTATTGAGCAGTACTTC. This chain joins TRBV11-3 and TRBJ2-7; D perhaps matches TRBD2 (5 bases). Trimming cost V 5 bases and J 7 bases, with 12 bases left between them. Germline-derived CDR1 and CDR2 are SGHNT and YENEEA. This CDR3 spans 12 amino acids. Together with reference TRBV11-3 and TRBJ2-7, the CDR3 gives the full variable domain: EAGVVQSPRYKIIEKKQPVAFWCNPISGHNTLYWYLQNLGQGPELLIRYENEEAVDDSQLPKDRFSAERLKGVDSTLKIQPAELGDSAVYLCASSQTSIEQYFGPGTRLTVT.